These T cell receptor beta chains were read from a single sample in a study of shared clonotypes between healthy human individuals. Assay: immunoSEQ multiplex PCR; the TCRdb copy retains only in-frame clones and omits some. This sample has fewer than 1 million clones, with about 96% found just once. Sample: naive CD8+ T cells sorted from blood. All receptors come from a man aged 30-40 years in good health. The CDR3 runs from the conserved cysteine through the conserved F or W. D genes are given only for firm matches. For some rows the clone size is stated as once, few or many, or as a class when expanded; others skip it.

V	J	size	D	CDR3	DNA
TRBV6-1	TRBJ2-5	-	TRBD1	CASSGKGAQVWSQETQYF	TGTGCCAGCAGTGGTAAGGGGGCGCAAGTGTGGTCCCAAGAGACCCAGTACTTC
TRBV6-5	TRBJ2-7	-	-	CASSYGHSYEQYF	TGTGCCAGCAGTTACGGGCATTCCTACGAGCAGTACTTC
TRBV7-2	TRBJ2-7	-	-	CASSDRYEQYF	TGTGCCAGCAGCGACCGCTACGAGCAGTACTTC
TRBV7-2	TRBJ2-1	-	-	CASSLPRISYNEQFF	TGTGCCAGCAGCTTACCTAGGATCTCCTACAATGAGCAGTTCTTC
TRBV9	TRBJ2-7	-	-	CASSVGQRAYEQYF	TGTGCCAGCAGCGTAGGCCAAAGAGCCTACGAGCAGTACTTC
TRBV2	TRBJ1-1	-	-	CASRVDTEAFF	TGTGCCAGCAGGGTGGACACTGAAGCTTTCTTT
TRBV5-1	TRBJ1-3	-	-	CASSRSLSSGNTIYF	TGCGCCAGCAGCCGTAGCCTAAGCTCTGGAAACACCATATATTTT
TRBV29-1	TRBJ2-7	-	-	CSVEGSAGESYEQYF	TGCAGCGTTGAAGGGTCGGCAGGGGAGAGCTACGAGCAGTACTTC
TRBV11-2	TRBJ2-7	-	TRBD1	CASSIGTGSYEQYF	TGTGCCAGCAGCATTGGGACAGGTTCCTACGAGCAGTACTTC
TRBV4-1	TRBJ2-1	-	TRBD2	CASSTEGLAGADEQFF	TGCGCCAGCAGTACCGAGGGACTAGCGGGAGCGGATGAGCAGTTCTTC
TRBV15	TRBJ1-5	-	-	CATSRFRDIRQPQHF	TGTGCCACCAGCAGATTCCGGGACATCCGACAGCCCCAGCATTTT
TRBV5-6	TRBJ2-1	-	-	CASSSASNEQFF	TGTGCCAGCAGCTCGGCCAGCAATGAGCAGTTCTTC
TRBV6-6	TRBJ2-1	-	-	CASSYQAEKHNEQFF	TGTGCCAGCAGTTACCAGGCTGAGAAGCACAATGAGCAGTTCTTC
TRBV29-1	TRBJ1-1	-	-	CSALPLGNTEAFF	TGCAGCGCTCTCCCGTTGGGGAACACTGAAGCTTTCTTT
TRBV2	TRBJ1-1	few	-	CASGGREAFF	TGTGCCAGTGGGGGTCGAGAAGCTTTCTTT
TRBV4-1	TRBJ2-1	-	TRBD2	CASSQAGGSYNEQFF	TGCGCCAGCAGCCAAGCGGGAGGGTCCTACAATGAGCAGTTCTTC
TRBV6-6	TRBJ1-5	-	-	CASSYIGGSQPQHF	TGTGCCAGCAGCTACATTGGGGGGTCGCAGCCCCAGCATTTT
TRBV10-3	TRBJ1-2	-	TRBD1	CAITGTGRLKHGYTF	TGTGCCATCACCGGGACAGGCCGACTCAAGCATGGCTACACCTTC
TRBV27	TRBJ2-7	-	-	CASSGGEGEPYEQYF	TGTGCCAGCAGTGGGGGAGAAGGGGAACCCTACGAGCAGTACTTC
TRBV30	TRBJ2-7	-	TRBD1	CAWSVLGGQGIFRSYEQYF	TGTGCCTGGAGTGTACTTGGGGGACAGGGGATTTTTCGTTCCTACGAGCAGTACTTC
TRBV19	TRBJ2-1	-	-	CASSIENRVPYNEQFF	TGTGCCAGTAGTATAGAAAATAGAGTGCCCTACAATGAGCAGTTCTTC
TRBV2	TRBJ1-4	-	-	CASSEGQYEKLFF	TGTGCCAGCAGTGAAGGACAGTATGAAAAACTGTTTTTT
TRBV7-6	TRBJ1-2	-	TRBD1	CASSSPDREDGYTF	TGTGCCAGCAGCTCCCCGGACAGGGAAGACGGCTACACCTTC
TRBV27	TRBJ1-5	-	TRBD1	CASSSFRQGAHNQPQHF	TGTGCCAGCAGTTCCTTTCGACAGGGCGCCCACAATCAGCCCCAGCATTTT
TRBV28	TRBJ2-7	-	TRBD1	CASTWTGGTYEQYF	TGTGCCAGCACCTGGACAGGGGGCACCTACGAGCAGTACTTC
TRBV14	TRBJ2-1	-	-	CASSQDEQFFNNEQFF	TGTGCCAGCAGCCAAGATGAACAGTTTTTTAACAATGAGCAGTTCTTC
TRBV6-5	TRBJ2-3	-	-	CASSYIRAPDTQYF	TGTGCCAGCAGTTACATCCGGGCCCCAGATACGCAGTATTTT
TRBV7-9	TRBJ2-7	-	-	CASSRGTYEQYF	TGTGCCAGCAGCAGGGGAACCTACGAGCAGTACTTC
TRBV19	TRBJ1-2	-	-	CASSDRHKGNYGYTF	TGTGCCAGTTCTGACAGACACAAAGGGAACTATGGCTACACCTTC
TRBV5-1	TRBJ1-1	-	TRBD1	CASSYRTGSNTEAFF	TGCGCCAGCAGCTACAGGACAGGATCGAACACTGAAGCTTTCTTT
TRBV19	TRBJ1-5	-	TRBD1	CASSIDRVTSSNQPQHF	TGTGCCAGTAGTATCGACAGGGTAACGTCAAGCAATCAGCCCCAGCATTTT
TRBV28	TRBJ2-3	-	-	CASSLNAGPITDTQYF	TGTGCCAGCAGTTTAAATGCGGGACCGATCACAGATACGCAGTATTTT
TRBV20-1	TRBJ2-3	-	-	CSASTGDTQYF	TGCAGTGCTAGTACGGGGGACACGCAGTATTTT
TRBV19	TRBJ2-7	-	-	CASSIGNAYEQYF	TGTGCCAGTAGTATAGGCAACGCCTACGAGCAGTACTTC
TRBV9	TRBJ2-1	-	TRBD2	CASSVDGSGILNEQFF	TGTGCCAGCAGCGTAGATGGTAGCGGGATCCTCAATGAGCAGTTCTTC
TRBV7-2	TRBJ2-1	-	-	CASSIRDSLANEQFF	TGTGCCAGCAGCATCCGGGACTCCCTGGCAAATGAGCAGTTCTTC
TRBV5-6	TRBJ2-5	-	-	CASSLVGKKQETQYF	TGTGCCAGCAGCTTGGTGGGGAAAAAACAAGAGACCCAGTACTTC
TRBV14	TRBJ1-4	-	-	CASSQATTGDTGKLFF	TGTGCCAGCAGCCAAGCCACGACAGGCGATACCGGAAAACTGTTTTTT
TRBV7-9	TRBJ1-1	-	TRBD1	CASRPQGLYTEAFF	TGTGCCAGCAGACCACAGGGGTTATACACTGAAGCTTTCTTT
TRBV5-1	TRBJ2-5	-	-	CASSPTVGIGETQYF	TGCGCCAGCAGCCCCACTGTAGGGATTGGAGAGACCCAGTACTTC
TRBV10-3	TRBJ1-3	-	-	CAISESASSGNTIYF	TGTGCCATCAGTGAGTCGGCTAGCTCTGGAAACACCATATATTTT
TRBV11-2	TRBJ2-7	-	-	CASSSNQGRSSYEQYF	TGTGCCAGCAGCTCGAACCAGGGAAGGAGCTCCTACGAGCAGTACTTC
TRBV28	TRBJ2-3	-	-	CASTPPRGDTQYF	TGTGCCAGCACCCCCCCCCGGGGAGATACGCAGTATTTT
TRBV4-1	TRBJ1-1	-	-	CASSQDGGSNTEAFF	TGCGCCAGCAGCCAAGATGGTGGCTCAAACACTGAAGCTTTCTTT
TRBV6-5	TRBJ1-1	-	-	CASSYSSGTTEAFF	TGTGCCAGCAGTTACAGTTCGGGGACCACTGAAGCTTTCTTT
TRBV29-1	TRBJ2-1	-	TRBD2	CSVTGLAGFNEQFF	TGCAGTGTTACAGGACTAGCGGGATTCAATGAGCAGTTCTTC
TRBV7-9	TRBJ2-7	once	-	CASSDNRDYEQYF	TGTGCCAGCAGCGATAACCGGGACTACGAGCAGTACTTC
TRBV27	TRBJ1-5	-	-	CASSLFPIRANQPQHF	TGTGCCAGCAGTTTATTCCCCATAAGGGCAAATCAGCCCCAGCATTTT
TRBV29-1	TRBJ2-2	-	-	CSERSNTGELFF	TGCAGCGAAAGGTCGAACACCGGGGAGCTGTTTTTT
TRBV9	TRBJ1-4	-	-	CASSADSIATNEKLFF	TGTGCCAGCAGCGCTGACAGTATTGCAACTAATGAAAAACTGTTTTTT
TRBV15	TRBJ1-2	-	-	CATSRGPVYQGSDGYTF	TGTGCCACCAGCAGAGGGCCCGTATATCAGGGATCAGATGGCTACACCTTC
TRBV10-1	TRBJ2-2	-	-	CASSRRNTGELFF	TGCGCCAGCTCGCGGAGGAACACCGGGGAGCTGTTTTTT
TRBV19	TRBJ2-7	-	-	CASSGAGTSSYEQYF	TGTGCCAGTAGTGGGGCCGGGACAAGCTCCTACGAGCAGTACTTC
TRBV7-9	TRBJ1-3	-	-	CASIPVLFSGNTIYF	TGTGCCAGCATCCCCGTGCTTTTCTCTGGAAACACCATATATTTT
TRBV5-1	TRBJ2-7	-	TRBD2	CASSSDSGADEQYF	TGCGCCAGCAGTTCCGACAGCGGGGCGGACGAGCAGTACTTC
TRBV4-1	TRBJ2-3	once	TRBD2	CASSQLPAGQTDTQYF	TGCGCCAGCAGCCAATTACCAGCGGGGCAAACAGATACGCAGTATTTT
TRBV7-8	TRBJ2-1	-	TRBD2	CASSFSLAGELNNEQFF	TGTGCCAGCAGCTTTTCACTAGCGGGGGAACTCAACAATGAGCAGTTCTTC
TRBV27	TRBJ2-1	-	-	CASSFAGRFYNEQFF	TGTGCCAGCAGTTTTGCGGGAAGGTTTTACAATGAGCAGTTCTTC